The 7 T cell receptor beta chains reported below all come from one sample, sequenced in a study of T cell responses to AZD1222 COVID-19 vaccine. Sequencing was performed with immunoSEQ multiplex PCR; in TCRdb, only in-frame clones are kept and a portion is missing. The table records 90,000 to 150,000 clones, roughly 84% of them present only once. This specimen consisted of peripheral blood, obtained on day 0 of AZD1222 vaccination. The receptors originated from an adult in good health.

The chain employs TRBV7-3 and TRBJ2-1, with D possibly called TRBD1 or TRBD2 (6 bases each). This CDR3 contains 15 residues. Germline loops: CDR1 SGHTA, CDR2 FQGTGA. V was shortened by 5 bases and J by 7 bases, with 18 bases between the two germline ends. The CDR3 is CASSPPGARGNEQFF. The CDR3 nucleotides read TGTGCCAGCAGCCCCCCGGGGGCGCGTGGGAATGAGCAGTTCTTC.

J is TRBJ1-5 and V is TRBV28; tentative D call: TRBD1 (5 bases). CDR1 and CDR2 from the germline V gene are MDHEN and SYDVKM. V dropped 10 bases and J dropped 3 bases, with 19 bases sitting between them. The CDR3 runs to 15 residues. The CDR3 coding sequence is TGTGCCACGACCTTCGGCGGGGGGTACAATCAGCCCCAGCATTTT. Amino acids: CATTFGGGYNQPQHF.

This sequence joins TRBV7-2 and TRBJ2-1; D may be TRBD1 or TRBD2 (6 bases each). Germline CDR1 reads SGHTA; CDR2 reads FQGNSA. Deletions cut 3 bases from V and 4 bases from J, with 22 bases between. This CDR3 contains 18 residues. The CDR3 spells CASSFVGGWDTGYNEQFF. The CDR3 bases are TGTGCCAGCAGCTTCGTCGGGGGTTGGGACACGGGGTACAATGAGCAGTTCTTC.

The CDR3 DNA reads as TGTGCCAGCAGCTTAACGCCGGATAACTATGGCTACACCTTC. Translating it yields CASSLTPDNYGYTF. V is TRBV7-3 and J is TRBJ1-2; D unresolved. This CDR3 comprises 14 residues. Deletions cut 0 bases from V and 1 base from J, with 6 bases between. Germline CDR1 SGHTA, CDR2 FQGTGA.

As to this clone: The junction departs from germline at one end; a sequencing error may be responsible. The chain uses TRBV15 and TRBJ2-7; possibly TRBD1 or TRBD2 for D (5 bases each). This CDR3 is 15 amino acids long. Looked up from germline, CDR1 is LNHNV and CDR2 is YYDKDF (reference sequence). The CDR3 DNA sequence: TGTGCCACCAGCAGAGCAAGGTCGGGGCGAGCCGAACTGAACTTC. This gives the protein CATSRARSGRAELNF.

This clone was observed a single time. One junction end disagrees with the germline gene, perhaps due to a read error. This rearrangement joins TRBV4-3 to TRBJ2-7, with unresolved D. This CDR3 spans 12 amino acids. Per germline, CDR1 LGHNA and CDR2 YSLEER. CDR3 sequence: CASSQDTGPQLF. The CDR3 nucleotides read TGCGCCAGCAGCCAAGATACGGGCCCACAACTTTTC.

The chain couples TRBV30 to TRBJ2-3, with 9 bases that match TRBD2. The CDR3 runs to 15 residues. Germline CDR1 reads GTSNPN; CDR2 reads SVGIG (reference sequence). The V and J ends lost 3 bases and 3 bases, in that order; junction bases with no gene match: 7. As DNA, the CDR3 is TGTGCCTGGAGCCGTGGCGGGGGGGCGACAGATACGCAGTATTTT. Residues: CAWSRGGGATDTQYF.